This entry describes one T cell receptor (beta chain). The data are from a study of blood T cells in healthy people across ages. There are 16 residues in the CDR3. CDR1 and CDR2 from the germline V gene are SGHVS and FQNEAQ. Losses at the gene ends were 1 base for V and 7 bases for J; bases not matched to a gene: 13. A sample-barcoded 5' primer and a J-beta primer mix were used in a second PCR of roughly 6 to 11 cycles. TCRdb re-called the 5' RACE reads through MiXCR, storing one row per CDR3 protein. This repertoire shows 1.2 million to 1.5 million distinct CDR3 sequences, approximately 42% found once; its top ten account for under 8%.

The sequenced sample was blood. The receptor was derived from a woman younger than 35 in good health. The chain carries TRBV7-8 and TRBJ2-7; 7 bases agree with TRBD2. The CDR3 loop reads CASSLDTGGYPWEQYF. CDR3 bases: TGTGCCAGCAGCTTAGATACGGGGGGATACCCGTGGGAGCAGTACTTC.